This T cell receptor beta chain was captured in a study of CD8 T cells in Susac syndrome. With random hexamers, roughly 0.5 to 1 ug RNA was reverse transcribed. Amplification of TCR beta CDR3 used immunoSEQ multiplex PCR across 54 Vbeta and 13 Jbeta. TCRdb fed the immunoSEQ multiplex PCR reads into MiXCR, producing one record per CDR3 protein. The sample lists 65,000 to 85,000 distinct CDR3 sequences, 90% to 95% occurring once. Comment on this clonotype: Its specificity is not known.

Study results and limitations: Detection of Susac-specific public clones gave under 20 in total CD8+ repertoires and about five in CD8+ TEMRA repertoires.

V was shortened by 1 base and J by 0 bases, with 7 bases between the two germline ends. This CDR3 is 13 amino acids long. Per germline, CDR1 DFQATT and CDR2 SNEGSKA (reference sequence). Sequencing of TCR beta covered CD8+ and CD4+ T cells obtained from blood. The sequencing input was CD8+ T cells from PBMCs. The TCR was taken from a human donor with Susac syndrome. The chain uses TRBV20-1 and TRBJ2-7; possible D gene TRBD2, 6 bases. The CDR3 coding sequence is TGCAGTGCTAGAGGGGACTCCTCCTACGAGCAGTACTTC. Protein sequence: CSARGDSSYEQYF.